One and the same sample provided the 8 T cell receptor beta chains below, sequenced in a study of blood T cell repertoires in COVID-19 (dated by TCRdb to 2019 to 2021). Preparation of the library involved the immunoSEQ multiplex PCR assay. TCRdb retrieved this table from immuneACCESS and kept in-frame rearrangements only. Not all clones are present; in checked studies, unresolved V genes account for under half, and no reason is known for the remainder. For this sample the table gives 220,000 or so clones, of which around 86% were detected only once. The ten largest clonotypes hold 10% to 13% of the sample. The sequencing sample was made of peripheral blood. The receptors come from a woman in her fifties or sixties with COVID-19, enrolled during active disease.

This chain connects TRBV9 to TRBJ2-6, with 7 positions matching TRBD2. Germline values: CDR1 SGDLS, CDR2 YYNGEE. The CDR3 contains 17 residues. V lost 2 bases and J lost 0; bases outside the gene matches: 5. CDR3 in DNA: TGTGCCAGCAGCGTGGCGGGAGCCTACTCTGGGGCCAACGTCCTGACTTTC. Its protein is CASSVAGAYSGANVLTF.

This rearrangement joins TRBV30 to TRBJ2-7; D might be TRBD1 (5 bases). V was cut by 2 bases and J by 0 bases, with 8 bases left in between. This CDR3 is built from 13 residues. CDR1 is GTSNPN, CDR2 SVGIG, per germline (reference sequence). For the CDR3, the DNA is TGTGCCTGGAGTATCGACAGCTCCTACGAGCAGTACGTC. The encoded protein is CAWSIDSSYEQYV.

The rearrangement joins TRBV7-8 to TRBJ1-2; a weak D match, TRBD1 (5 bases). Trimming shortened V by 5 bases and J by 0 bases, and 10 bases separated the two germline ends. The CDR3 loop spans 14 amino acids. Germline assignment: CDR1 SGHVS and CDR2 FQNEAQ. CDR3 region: CASSRQSPNYGYTF. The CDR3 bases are TGTGCCAGCAGCAGACAGAGTCCTAACTATGGCTACACCTTC.

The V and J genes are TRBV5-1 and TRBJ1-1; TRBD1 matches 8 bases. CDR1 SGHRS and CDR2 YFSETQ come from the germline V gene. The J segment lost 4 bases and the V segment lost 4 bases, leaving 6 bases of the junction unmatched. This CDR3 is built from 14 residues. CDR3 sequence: CASSAGTGPTEAFF. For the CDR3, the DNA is TGCGCCAGCAGCGCCGGGACAGGCCCCACTGAAGCTTTCTTT. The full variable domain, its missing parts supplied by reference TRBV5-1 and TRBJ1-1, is KAGVTQTPRYLIKTRGQQVTLSCSPISGHRSVSWYQQTPGQGLQFLFEYFSETQRNKGNFPGRFSGRQFSNSRSEMNVSTLELGDSALYLCASSAGTGPTEAFFGQGTRLTVV.

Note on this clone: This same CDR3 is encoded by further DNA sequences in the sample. CDR3 in amino acids: CASSYSGTGNTEAFF. The CDR3, as DNA: TGTGCCAGCAGTTACTCCGGGACAGGGAACACTGAAGCTTTCTTT. V and J are TRBV6-5 and TRBJ1-1; the match to TRBD1 covers 8 bases. Per germline, CDR1 MNHEY and CDR2 SVGAGI. The trim removed 0 bases at V and 1 base at J, leaving 1 base unmatched. The CDR3 is 15 residues long.

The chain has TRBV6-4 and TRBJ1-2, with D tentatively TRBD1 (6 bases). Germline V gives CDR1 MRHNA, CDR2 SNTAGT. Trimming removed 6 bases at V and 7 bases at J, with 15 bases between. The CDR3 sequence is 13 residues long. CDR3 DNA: TGTGCCAGCAGATCTGGGGGCGCAAGTGGCTACACCTTC. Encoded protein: CASRSGGASGYTF.

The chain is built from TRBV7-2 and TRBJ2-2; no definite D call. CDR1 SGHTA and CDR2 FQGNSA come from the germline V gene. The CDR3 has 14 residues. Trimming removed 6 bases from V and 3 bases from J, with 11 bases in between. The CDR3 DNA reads TGTGCCAGCAGTTCCAGGTTATACACCGGGGAGCTGTTTTTT. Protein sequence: CASSSRLYTGELFF.

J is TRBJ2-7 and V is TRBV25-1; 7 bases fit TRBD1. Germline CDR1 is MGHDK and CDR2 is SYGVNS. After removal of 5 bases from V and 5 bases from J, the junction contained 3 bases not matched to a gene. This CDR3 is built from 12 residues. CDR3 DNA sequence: TGTGCCAGCAGTTCACAGGGGAACGAGCAGTACTTC. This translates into CASSSQGNEQYF.